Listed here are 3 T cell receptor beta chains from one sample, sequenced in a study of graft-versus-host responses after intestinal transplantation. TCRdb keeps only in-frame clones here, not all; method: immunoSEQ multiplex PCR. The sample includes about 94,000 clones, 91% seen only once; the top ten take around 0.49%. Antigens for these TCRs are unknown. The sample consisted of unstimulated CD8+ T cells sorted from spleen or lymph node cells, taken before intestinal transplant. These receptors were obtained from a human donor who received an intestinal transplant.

CDR3 bases: TGTGCCAGCATGGGGCCCTCTGGAAACACCATATATTTT. Protein: CASMGPSGNTIYF. The chain employs TRBV9 and TRBJ1-3; a possible D gene is TRBD1 (5 bases). Germline-derived CDR1 and CDR2 are SGDLS and YYNGEE. The CDR3 length is 13 residues. The V gene lost 6 bases and the J gene lost 0 bases, with 7 bases spanning the gap.

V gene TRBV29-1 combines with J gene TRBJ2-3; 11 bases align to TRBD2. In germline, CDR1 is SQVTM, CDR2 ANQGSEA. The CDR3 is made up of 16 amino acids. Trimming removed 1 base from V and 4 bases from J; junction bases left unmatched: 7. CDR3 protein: CSVEGLTSGGPDTQYF. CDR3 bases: TGCAGCGTTGAAGGCCTCACTAGCGGGGGACCAGATACGCAGTATTTT.

In nucleotides, the CDR3 is TGTGCCAGTAGTATAGTCCCGGGGGATGAGCAGTTCTTC. Protein sequence: CASSIVPGDEQFF. The gene calls are TRBV19 and TRBJ2-1, with D perhaps TRBD2 (6 bases). The germline V gene has CDR1 LNHDA and CDR2 SQIVND (reference sequence). V was shortened by 1 base and J by 8 bases, with 9 bases between the two germline ends. The length of the CDR3 is 13 residues.